This TCR beta chain was captured by sequencing in a study of human T cells and chemical hapten exposure. This clonotype was counted ten times or more. Specified time point: pre-sensitization, week 0. Treatment defined: therapeutic diphenylcyclopropenone sensitization with weekly scalp DPC. Each CDR3 protein gets one entry after TCRdb re-called the RACE reads with MiXCR. The table has about 380,000 distinct CDR3 sequences, approximately 5.1% seen once. Trimming removed 6 bases from V and 9 bases from J; junction bases left unmatched: 7. The CDR3 runs 15 residues. The material sequenced was whole blood, taken in connection with sensitization to the hapten diphenylcyclopropenone (DPC). The chain has TRBV12-3 or TRBV12-4 and TRBJ2-1; 14 bases line up with TRBD2. This clonotype was obtained from a woman between 45 and 60 years old with alopecia areata. Some clones in this sample may be carry-over from other donors' samples. Here the CDR3 reads CASSRTSGGSSEQFF. The CDR3 nucleotides are TGTGCCAGCAGCCGGACTAGCGGGGGGAGCAGTGAGCAGTTCTTC.